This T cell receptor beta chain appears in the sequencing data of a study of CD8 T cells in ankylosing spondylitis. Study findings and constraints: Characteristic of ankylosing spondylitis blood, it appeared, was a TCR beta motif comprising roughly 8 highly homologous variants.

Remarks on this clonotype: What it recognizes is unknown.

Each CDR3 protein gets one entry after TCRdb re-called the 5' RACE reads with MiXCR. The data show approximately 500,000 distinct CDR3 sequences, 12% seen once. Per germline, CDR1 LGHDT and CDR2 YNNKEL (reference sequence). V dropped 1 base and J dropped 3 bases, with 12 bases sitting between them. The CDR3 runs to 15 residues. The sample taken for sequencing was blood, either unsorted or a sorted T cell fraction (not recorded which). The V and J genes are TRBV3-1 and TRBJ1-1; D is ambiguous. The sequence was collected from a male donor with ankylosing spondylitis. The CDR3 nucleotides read TGTGCCAGCAGCCAAGCCCGGCGGACGGACACTGAAGCTTTCTTT. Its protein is CASSQARRTDTEAFF.